This TCR beta chain came from a study of T cells after yellow fever vaccination. Background on the study: Low-cell-number fractions were prepared with SMART-Seq v4 Ultra Low Input. General study findings and limits: Most primary-vaccination clones recurred post-booster (roughly 96% CD4, roughly 91% CD8). Clonotypes appearing in both CD4 and CD8 compartments existed, and their share was small.

This CDR3 contains 16 residues. CDR1 and CDR2 (germline): SGHTA, FQGNSA. V was pared by 0 bases and J by 4 bases, with 15 bases between. One entry per CDR3 protein, called by TCRdb with MiXCR from the 5' RACE reads. The sample includes around 340,000 distinct CDR3 sequences, roughly 8.7% of them seen just once. Worth noting for this clonotype: Its antigen is unidentified.

The V gene is TRBV7-2, the J gene TRBJ1-2; a weak D match, TRBD1 (5 bases). The source is a man younger than 30 who received the YFV17D yellow fever vaccine. Specimen: PBMCs, collected on the day of the first yellow fever vaccination. The DNA for the CDR3 is TGTGCCAGCAGCTTAGCCCGGGGTGACAGCTCCTATGGCTACACCTTC. Residues: CASSLARGDSSYGYTF.